Here is one T cell receptor (beta chain) with its context. It lacks a known antigen. No per-base quality is available; no much larger clone lies one base away. High-throughput TCR beta sequencing profiled peripheral blood CD8+ and CD4+ T cells from healthy donors, Susac syndrome patients and multiple sclerosis patients. The multiple sclerosis controls were treatment-naive patients who had stable or active relapsing-remitting disease and met the revised McDonald criteria. Bulk CD8+ and CD4+ T cells were purified by magnetic negative isolation, while CD8+ TEMRA cells were enriched using FACS. Blood was drawn into EDTA tubes, processed within 24 hours, and PBMCs were isolated by density gradient centrifugation. PBMCs intended for TCR sequencing were frozen in liquid nitrogen and were later thawed in a 37 degrees C water bath. The sorted or isolated CD4+, CD8+ and CD8+ TEMRA cells reached a purity of at least 90%.

RNA was extracted using the RNeasy kit, and about 0.45 to 1 ug of the RNA was reverse transcribed with random hexamers. The immunoSEQ multiplex PCR assay, covering 54 Vbeta and 13 Jbeta segments, was used to amplify TCR beta CDR3 regions. PCR amplification bias was corrected by using a synthetic template baseline for primer optimization and computational correction. As for the original processing: Reads were annotated to V, D and J genes according to IMGT and were analyzed with immunoSEQ Analyzer, with only productive sequences retained. Clonality was calculated as one minus the Shannon entropy normalized by log2 of the number of productive unique sequences. Public and private clones were assessed among the 100 most prevalent clones of each patient and control. Susac-specific clones were defined as absent from healthy and MS cohorts, 1052 published viral clones and other ImmuneACCESS disease sequences. TCRdb trimmed the raw reads at Q25, called clones with MiXCR and kept productive beta chains. Entries are consolidated by CDR3 protein sequence, retaining the most common genes and DNA. These V and J calls derive from TCRdb rather than the authors' analysis. This sample is represented by more than 150,000 distinct CDR3 sequences; approximately 94% of them were singletons. The ten largest account for 0.2% to 0.25% of the sample.

These data originate in a study of CD8 T cells in Susac syndrome (dated by TCRdb to 2018 to 2020). Background on the whole study: Whether CD8+ T cell activation and differentiation in Susac syndrome was antigen driven was tested using repertoire sequencing. The study compared CD8+ T cell repertoire clonality among 11 to 12 healthy donors, roughly 14 Susac syndrome patients and roughly 16 multiple sclerosis patients. General study outcomes and caveats: The number of individuals in the TCR sequencing and HLA analysis was recognized as being relatively small.

CDR1 and CDR2 (SQVTM, ANQGSEA) derive from the germline V gene. V loses 6 bases of germline sequence and J loses 0 bases, and the interval between the two ends is 17 bases. The CDR3 runs 15 amino acids, cysteine and phenylalanine included. Only the CDR3 region is kept as DNA, spanning 45 bases read in frame from base 1. The specimen was CD8+ T cells from PBMCs. The chain is encoded by TRBV29-1 joined to TRBJ1-2; too little of a D gene remains to name it. This TCR was sampled from a human donor with multiple sclerosis. The nucleotide sequence reads as follows: TGCAGCGTGACGGCTAGGATCGTAGCTAACTATGGCTACACCTTC. Translated, it reads CSVTARIVANYGYTF.